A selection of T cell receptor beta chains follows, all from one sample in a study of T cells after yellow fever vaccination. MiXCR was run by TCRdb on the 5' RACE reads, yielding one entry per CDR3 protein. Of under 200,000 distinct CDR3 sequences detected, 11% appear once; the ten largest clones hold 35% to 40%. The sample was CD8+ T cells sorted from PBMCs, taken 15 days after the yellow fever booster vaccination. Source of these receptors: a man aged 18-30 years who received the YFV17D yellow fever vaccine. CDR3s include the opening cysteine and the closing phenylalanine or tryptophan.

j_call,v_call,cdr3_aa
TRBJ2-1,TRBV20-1,CSARDNRDREYNEQFF
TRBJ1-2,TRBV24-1,CATSEDGYSDYTF
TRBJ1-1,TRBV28,CASSFAQNTEAFF
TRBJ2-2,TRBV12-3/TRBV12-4,CASSFRQVTGELFF
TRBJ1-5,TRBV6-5,CASSGGFDNQPQHF
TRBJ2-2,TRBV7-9,CASSSGGGAQNTGELFF
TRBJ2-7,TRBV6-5,CASSRGPSGEQYF
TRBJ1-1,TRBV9,CASSVALGFTEAFF
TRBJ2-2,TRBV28,CASSPKLLATGELFF
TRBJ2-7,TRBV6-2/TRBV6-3,CASRTGTGMYEQYF
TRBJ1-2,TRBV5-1,CASSLERTGLYGYTF
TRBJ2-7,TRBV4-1,CASSQTGGSYEQYF
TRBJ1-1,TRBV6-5,CASSATPMNTEAFF
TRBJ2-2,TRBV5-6,CASSLDPTEKELFF
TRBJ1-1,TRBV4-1,CASKWAGGNTEAFF
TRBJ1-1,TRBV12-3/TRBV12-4,CASSFPGQGNTEAFF
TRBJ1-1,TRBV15,CATSNKTGNTEAFF
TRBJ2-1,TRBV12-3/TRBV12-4,CASSWVGYNEQFF
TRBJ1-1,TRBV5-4,CASSGTGAGDTEAFF
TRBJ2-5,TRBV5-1,CASSLIQGRETQYF
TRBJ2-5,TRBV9,CASSRGRGPETQYF
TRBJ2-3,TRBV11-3,CASSFHGRVMDTQYF
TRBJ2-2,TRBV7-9,CASSSVVGKRTGELFF
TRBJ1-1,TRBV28,CASTSGITEAFF
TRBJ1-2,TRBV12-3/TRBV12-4,CASSLSQGDGYTF
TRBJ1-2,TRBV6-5,CASSLDSNYGYTF
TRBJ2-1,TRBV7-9,CASSLSINEQFF
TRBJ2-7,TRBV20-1,CSARGTVVEEQYF
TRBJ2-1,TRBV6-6,CASSFESREDEQFF
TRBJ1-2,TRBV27,CASSLIGGYSYGYTF
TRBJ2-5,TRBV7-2,CASSLAGRTGQETQYF